Following are 30 T cell receptor beta chains from one sample sequenced in a study of beta chain features in type 1 diabetes (dated by TCRdb to the late 2010s). Receptor libraries were prepared by the immunoSEQ multiplex PCR assay. The entire amount of isolated RNA was reverse transcribed using the High Capacity cDNA Reverse Transcription Kit, so the sequenced TCRB transcripts were expressed ones. Here the immuneACCESS table is served through TCRdb, limited to in-frame sequences with V and J called. Missing clones are a known gap in these copies; in checked studies unresolved V genes cover under half, and the rest lacks a known reason. The sample yields roughly 140,000 clones; around 10% were counted once. Roughly 2% of the sample is held by the ten biggest clonotypes. Sequencing was done on a sample of central memory CD4+ T cells from blood. The origin of the receptors is a man younger than 35 in good health.

V gene TRBV4-3 combines with J gene TRBJ1-1, with 8 positions matching TRBD1. This CDR3 is 16 amino acids long. J was trimmed by 4 bases and V by 1 base; bases with no gene match: 8. The V gene's germline CDR1 is LGHNA and CDR2 YSLEER. CDR3 in amino acids: CASSQGVNRGSTEAFF. CDR3 sequence (DNA): TGCGCCAGCAGCCAAGGAGTTAACAGGGGGTCCACTGAAGCTTTCTTT.

This clone was counted only a few times. The rearrangement joins TRBV5-6 to TRBJ2-2; D unclear. The V gene lost 0 bases and the J gene lost 7 bases, with 13 bases spanning the gap. The germline V gene has CDR1 SGHDT and CDR2 YYEEEE. The CDR3 is 15 residues long. The CDR3 DNA reads as TGTGCCAGCAGCTTGGGAAGAAGACTCGGCGGGGAGCTGTTTTTT. It specifies CASSLGRRLGGELFF.

This clone was detected only once. CDR3: CASSVAPPGAGTGELFF. Here the CDR3 DNA reads TGTGCCAGCAGCGTAGCCCCTCCGGGAGCAGGCACCGGGGAGCTGTTTTTT. The J gene is TRBJ2-2, the V gene TRBV9; the D gene is possibly TRBD2 (6 bases). Trimming cost V 0 bases and J 4 bases, with 16 bases left between them. The CDR3 has 17 amino acids. Germline CDR1 SGDLS, CDR2 YYNGEE.

This clone showed up just a few times. The rearrangement uses TRBV10-3 and TRBJ1-5; D gene ambiguous. This CDR3 is built from 13 residues. The V and J ends lost 0 bases and 11 bases respectively, with 11 bases between them. From germline, CDR1 is ENHRY and CDR2 SYGVKD. CDR3 coding DNA: TGTGCCATCAGTGAGTCGGCTCAAGTGACCCAGCATTTT. It yields the protein CAISESAQVTQHF.

The V gene is TRBV28, the J gene TRBJ2-3, with D possibly TRBD2 on 7 matching bases. V gave up 8 bases and J gave up 0 bases, with 27 bases separating them. The length of the CDR3 is 19 residues. Germline values: CDR1 MDHEN, CDR2 SYDVKM. CDR3 amino acids: CASPPRKGGSNSSTDTQYF. The DNA for the CDR3 is TGTGCCAGCCCCCCTAGGAAGGGGGGGTCCAACTCTAGCACAGATACGCAGTATTTT.

The chain uses TRBV7-2 and TRBJ2-5; 9 positions match TRBD1. Per the germline V gene, CDR1 is SGHTA and CDR2 is FQGNSA. CDR3 length: 16 amino acids. J lost 1 base, V lost 1 base, and 4 bases had no gene match. Here the CDR3 reads CASSLGTGAIQETQYF. The CDR3 DNA is TGTGCCAGCAGCTTAGGGACAGGGGCAATCCAAGAGACCCAGTACTTC. Filled out from reference TRBV7-2 and TRBJ2-5, the complete variable domain reads GAGVSQSPSNKVTEKGKDVELRCDPISGHTALYWYRQSLGQGLEFLIYFQGNSAPDKSGLPSDRFSAERTGGSVSTLTIQRTQQEDSAVYLCASSLGTGAIQETQYFGPGTRLLVL.

This clone showed up just a few times. The chain has TRBV7-9 and TRBJ2-5; D is unclear. Trimming pared 7 bases from V and 4 bases from J, leaving 7 bases between. There are 11 residues in the CDR3. In germline, CDR1 is SEHNR, CDR2 FQNEAQ (reference sequence). In nucleotides, the CDR3 is TGTGCCAGCAACGATGTAGAGACCCAGTACTTC. Translation gives CASNDVETQYF.

In this sample, this clone turned up a few times. V usage is TRBV5-1 and J usage is TRBJ2-1; no clear D gene. Trimming stripped 2 bases from V and 3 bases from J, with 9 bases between. The CDR3 contains 14 residues. CDR1 and CDR2 from the germline V gene are SGHRS and YFSETQ. CDR3 residues: CASSFAAFYNEQFF. For the CDR3, the DNA is TGCGCCAGCAGCTTCGCGGCCTTCTACAATGAGCAGTTCTTC.

About this clone itself: Within the sample, other DNA sequences also encode this same CDR3. V is TRBV7-2 and J is TRBJ2-7; 8 bases agree with TRBD2. CDR1 is SGHTA and CDR2 is FQGNSA in the germline V gene. The junction had 2 bases not matched to a gene; V was cut back by 1 base and J by 0 bases. The CDR3 length is 15 residues. This CDR3 reads CASSLGAGGSYEQYF. The CDR3 DNA reads TGTGCCAGCAGCTTAGGGGCGGGAGGCTCCTACGAGCAGTACTTC.

V gene TRBV15 combines with J gene TRBJ2-1; TRBD2 is a possible D gene (7 bases). CDR1 LNHNV and CDR2 YYDKDF come from the germline V gene (reference sequence). The germline V and J ends were trimmed by 9 bases and 9 bases, with 18 bases remaining between them. There are 13 residues in the CDR3. CDR3 residues: CATDRAGEGEQFF. CDR3 nucleotides: TGTGCCACTGATAGGGCAGGGGAGGGTGAGCAGTTCTTC.

The chain links TRBV5-1 to TRBJ2-1; D may be TRBD2 (6 bases). The germline V and J ends were trimmed by 1 base and 8 bases, with 16 bases remaining between them. Germline V lookup: CDR1 SGHRS, CDR2 YFSETQ. CDR3 size: 15 residues. DNA for the CDR3: TGCGCCAGCAGCTTGCGAACCGGGAGAGGGGATGAGCAGTTCTTC. Amino acid sequence: CASSLRTGRGDEQFF.

This chain joins TRBV28 and TRBJ1-2; no clear D. The CDR3 has 13 amino acids. Per germline, CDR1 MDHEN and CDR2 SYDVKM. The V end lost 3 bases, the J end lost 4 bases, and 9 bases lay between the germline ends. Here the CDR3 DNA reads TGTGCCAGCAGTTTCGGACGGGTCTATGGCTACACCTTC. It specifies CASSFGRVYGYTF.

The chain has TRBV5-1 and TRBJ2-1; a weak D match, TRBD2 (5 bases). The CDR3 is 11 residues long. The V and J ends lost 0 bases and 16 bases respectively, with 11 bases between them. The germline V gene encodes CDR1 SGHRS and CDR2 YFSETQ. The CDR3 loop is CASSLDQTSFF. Here the CDR3 DNA reads TGCGCCAGCAGCTTGGACCAAACTAGTTTCTTC.

This clone was counted at least ten times. The V call is TRBV5-6, the J call TRBJ2-2; 7 positions match TRBD1. The CDR3 sequence is 15 residues long. V was pared by 3 bases and J by 4 bases, with 6 bases of the junction left unmatched. Germline CDR1 is SGHDT and CDR2 is YYEEEE. The CDR3 is CASSSTGVSTGELFF. CDR3 DNA: TGTGCCAGCAGCTCCACAGGGGTTAGCACCGGGGAGCTGTTTTTT. Drawing the rest from reference TRBV5-6 and TRBJ2-2, the complete variable domain is DAGVTQSPTHLIKTRGQQVTLRCSPKSGHDTVSWYQQALGQGPQFIFQYYEEEERQRGNFPDRFSGHQFPNYSSELNVNALLLGDSALYLCASSSTGVSTGELFFGEGSRLTVL.

This clone was counted only a few times. The chain uses TRBV11-2 and TRBJ2-7; no reliable D call. Deletions cut 1 base from V and 3 bases from J, with 10 bases between. CDR1 SGHAT and CDR2 FQNNGV come from the germline V gene. This CDR3 is built from 14 residues. CDR3 DNA: TGTGCCAGCAGCTTAGCCCGGACCGACTACGAGCAGTACTTC. The encoded protein is CASSLARTDYEQYF.

The chain employs TRBV11-2 and TRBJ2-3; 11 positions match TRBD2. The CDR3 loop spans 18 amino acids. Germline V gene sequence: CDR1 SGHAT, CDR2 FQNNGV. With V trimmed by 1 base and J by 0 bases, 6 bases remained unmatched. CDR3 sequence (DNA): TGTGCCAGCAGCTTAGGCCGTCGGACTAGCGGGAGCACAGATACGCAGTATTTT. Amino acid sequence: CASSLGRRTSGSTDTQYF.

The CDR3 protein is CASSLSQGANQPQHF. CDR3 bases: TGTGCCAGCAGCTTGTCGCAGGGGGCTAATCAGCCCCAGCATTTT. V gene TRBV7-2 combines with J gene TRBJ1-5; 8 nucleotides match TRBD1. The CDR3 is 15 residues long. Germline values: CDR1 SGHTA, CDR2 FQGNSA. Trimming at V came to 3 bases and at J to 4 bases, leaving 5 bases not matched to a gene.

This chain joins TRBV2 and TRBJ2-3; 10 nucleotides match TRBD1. This CDR3 spans 16 amino acids. From germline, CDR1 is SNHLY and CDR2 FYNNEI. V lost 2 bases, J lost 3 bases, and 5 bases stayed unmatched. The CDR3 spells CASSELWTGGTDTQYF. Written as DNA, the CDR3 is TGTGCCAGCAGTGAATTATGGACAGGGGGAACAGATACGCAGTATTTT.

The chain recombines TRBV10-3 with TRBJ2-1; 14 bases line up with TRBD2. Germline CDR1 reads ENHRY; CDR2 reads SYGVKD. The CDR3 spans 16 residues. V gave up 5 bases and J gave up 5 bases; unmatched junction bases: 5. The chain's CDR3 is CAISRLAGGPDNEQFF. The CDR3 DNA is TGTGCCATCAGTCGACTAGCGGGAGGGCCGGACAATGAGCAGTTCTTC.

This clone was recorded a few times. The gene calls are TRBV18 and TRBJ2-7; possibly TRBD2 for D (5 bases). The germline V gene has CDR1 KGHSH and CDR2 LQKENI. The CDR3 contains 12 residues. The V end was cut by 4 bases, the J end by 3 bases, with 7 bases between. The CDR3 nucleotides are TGTGCCAGCTCACGGGAGTTCTACGAGCAGTACTTC. Residues: CASSREFYEQYF. Looking up the rest from reference TRBV18 and TRBJ2-7 gives the full variable domain: NAGVMQNPRHLVRRRGQEARLRCSPMKGHSHVYWYRQLPEEGLKFMVYLQKENIIDESGMPKERFSAEFPKEGPSILRIQQVVRGDSAAYFCASSREFYEQYFGPGTRLTVT.

In its sample, this clone was seen a few times. The chain uses TRBV25-1 and TRBJ2-7; unclear D gene. The V and J ends lost 3 bases and 3 bases respectively, with 3 bases between them. CDR1 and CDR2 (germline): MGHDK, SYGVNS. CDR3 length equals 11 residues. The CDR3 sequence is CASSEGYEQYF. The CDR3 region has the DNA TGTGCCAGCAGTGAGGGCTACGAGCAGTACTTC.

The V and J genes are TRBV25-1 and TRBJ2-7, with D uncertain. The V and J ends lost 5 bases and 4 bases respectively, with 6 bases between them. CDR1 is MGHDK, CDR2 SYGVNS, per germline. This CDR3 contains 11 residues. The chain's CDR3 is CASSSTYEQYF. In nucleotides, the CDR3 is TGTGCCAGCAGTAGTACTTACGAGCAGTACTTC.

This clone occurred a few times. The V call is TRBV4-3, the J call TRBJ2-7, with 7 bases that match TRBD1. The V gene's germline CDR1 is LGHNA and CDR2 YSLEER. V was pared by 0 bases and J by 6 bases, with 8 bases of the junction left unmatched. The CDR3 has 15 residues. CDR3 in DNA: TGCGCCAGCAGCCAAGAAACAGGGGCTACCGGCGAGCAGTACTTC. Translated: CASSQETGATGEQYF.

This clone was observed a few times. The chain joins TRBV7-3 to TRBJ1-1, with TRBD1 as a possible D gene (5 bases). CDR3 size: 17 residues. The germline V gene has CDR1 SGHTA and CDR2 FQGTGA. Deletions cut 4 bases from V and 1 base from J, with 19 bases between. As DNA, the CDR3 is TGTGCCAGCAGCTCCCGGACGACGGGGCGTGGGAACACTGAAGCTTTCTTT. Residues: CASSSRTTGRGNTEAFF.

The chain links TRBV29-1 to TRBJ2-3, with 9 bases aligning to TRBD1. Trimming cost V 6 bases and J 6 bases; bases outside gene matches: 1. The germline V gene has CDR1 SQVTM and CDR2 ANQGSEA. The CDR3 runs to 11 residues. The CDR3 loop is CSVGTGDTQYF. The CDR3 DNA sequence: TGCAGCGTCGGGACAGGGGATACGCAGTATTTT.

This clone came up many times. V gene TRBV7-9 combines with J gene TRBJ1-1, with 8 bases identical to TRBD1. This CDR3 spans 14 amino acids. CDR1 is SEHNR, CDR2 FQNEAQ, per germline (reference sequence). Trimming cost V 5 bases and J 5 bases; bases outside gene matches: 7. The CDR3 loop reads CASSPQGGKTEAFF. The CDR3 nucleotides are TGTGCCAGCAGCCCACAGGGGGGAAAGACTGAAGCTTTCTTT. The variable domain in full, with the rest retrieved from reference TRBV7-9 and TRBJ1-1, is DTGVSQNPRHKITKRGQNVTFRCDPISEHNRLYWYRQTLGQGPEFLTYFQNEAQLEKSRLLSDRFSAERPKGSFSTLEIQRTEQGDSAMYLCASSPQGGKTEAFFGQGTRLTVV.

In this sample, this clone turned up a few times. The J gene is TRBJ2-5, the V gene TRBV12-5, with D perhaps matching TRBD1 (5 bases). This CDR3 spans 12 amino acids. V was pared by 1 base and J by 7 bases, with 7 bases between. Germline V gene sequence: CDR1 LGHNT, CDR2 FRNRAP. CDR3 amino acids: CASGLAQGTQYF. The DNA of the CDR3 is TGTGCTAGTGGTTTGGCCCAGGGGACCCAGTACTTC.

This sequence joins TRBV30 and TRBJ1-5; unclear D gene. This CDR3 spans 16 amino acids. Germline loops: CDR1 GTSNPN, CDR2 SVGIG (reference sequence). Trimming shortened V by 2 bases and J by 5 bases, and 19 bases separated the two germline ends. The CDR3 loop is CAWSPLSTGTYQPQHF. The CDR3 nucleotides read TGTGCCTGGAGTCCCCTCTCGACGGGTACTTATCAGCCCCAGCATTTT.

The rearrangement joins TRBV7-2 to TRBJ2-4; 11 bases agree with TRBD2. V was pared by 6 bases and J by 12 bases, with 7 bases of the junction left unmatched. Germline CDR1 reads SGHTA; CDR2 reads FQGNSA. The CDR3 runs 13 residues. CDR3 DNA: TGTGCCAGCAGGCGCCGCCTAGCGGGGGGTCAGTACTTC. Amino acids: CASRRRLAGGQYF.

This chain links TRBV5-1 with TRBJ1-1; no firm D call. Germline V CDR1 and CDR2: SGHRS, YFSETQ. The CDR3 has 15 residues. The V end lost 0 bases, the J end lost 4 bases, and 13 bases lay between the germline ends. The CDR3 nucleotides are TGCGCCAGCAGCTTGGACCCGGGGTCCGGCACTGAAGCTTTCTTT. It translates to CASSLDPGSGTEAFF.